Below are 27 T cell receptor beta chains sequenced from a single sample in a study of T cell clonality in common variable immunodeficiency. The method was immunoSEQ multiplex PCR; TCRdb's version includes in-frame clones alone and lacks a portion of them. In total the sample includes around 57,000 clones, none of them seen once. The source material was peripheral blood mononuclear cells. The origin of the receptors is a person between 18 and 75 years old in good health.

This clone was counted at least ten times. CDR3 amino acids: CAWSVPGGYGELFF. The CDR3 bases that were read are TGTGCCTGGAGTGTACCTGGAGGGTACGGGGAG. The chain uses TRBV30 and TRBJ2-2; D is perhaps TRBD2 (6 bases). The read halts 3 residues ahead of the CDR3 end, with the missing end drawn from the germline J gene. Trimming removed 0 bases at V and 7 bases at J, with 12 bases between. Germline V CDR1 and CDR2: GTSNPN, SVGIG (reference sequence). This CDR3 region has 14 residues. Full variable domain (rest looked up from reference TRBV30 and TRBJ2-2): SQTIHQWPATLVQPVGSPLSLECTVEGTSNPNLYWYRQAAGRGLQLLFYSVGIGQISSEVPQNLSASRPQDRQFILSSKKLLLSDSGFYLCAWSVPGGYGELFFGEGSRLTVL.

As concerns this clone: The CDR3 end is not reached by the read, which stops 3 residues before it; the germline J gene fills it in. The genes are TRBV6-2 or TRBV6-3 and TRBJ1-2; D perhaps matches TRBD1 (6 bases). The CDR3 loop spans 14 amino acids. Looked up from germline, CDR1 is MNHEY and CDR2 is SVGEGT. The DNA read from the CDR3 is TGTGCCAGCAGTTGGGGGCGGATTTCCTACGAC. Translation: CASSWGRISYD. The whole CDR3 reads CASSWGRISYDYTF.

This clone was picked up many times. With the read ending 3 residues before the CDR3 end, the germline J gene is used to fill in that end. This chain joins TRBV2 and TRBJ2-7, with 9 bases identical to TRBD1. The CDR3 is 16 residues long. Looked up from germline, CDR1 is SNHLY and CDR2 is FYNNEI. V dropped 3 bases and J dropped 1; count of bases not matched to a gene: 7. The CDR3 bases that were read are TGTGCCAGCAGTGAGTCAATGGGACAGGGTTCCTACGAG. Translated, it gives CASSESMGQGSYE. From start to end, the CDR3 is CASSESMGQGSYEQYF.

This clone was counted ten times or more. CDR3 loop: CASSLDPSGRGSYNEQFF. The CDR3 DNA, read in part, is TGCGCCAGCAGCTTGGATCCTAGCGGGAGGGGCTCCTACAATGAG. This chain uses TRBV5-1 with TRBJ2-1; TRBD2 matches at 12 bases. The observed sequence ends 3 residues before the CDR3 terminus, with the missing tail filled in from the germline J gene. From germline, CDR1 is SGHRS and CDR2 YFSETQ. The V and J ends lost 0 bases and 0 bases, in that order; junction bases with no gene match: 4. There are 18 residues in the CDR3. Full variable domain (outside the CDR3, taken from reference TRBV5-1 and TRBJ2-1): KAGVTQTPRYLIKTRGQQVTLSCSPISGHRSVSWYQQTPGQGLQFLFEYFSETQRNKGNFPGRFSGRQFSNSRSEMNVSTLELGDSALYLCASSLDPSGRGSYNEQFFGPGTRLTVL.

This clone was counted many times. The read finishes 3 residues shy of the CDR3 end, and the germline J gene is used to complete it. V is TRBV18 and J is TRBJ2-5, with a possible D match to TRBD1 (5 bases). V lost 2 bases, J lost 0 bases, and 10 bases lay in between. Germline assignment: CDR1 KGHSH and CDR2 LQKENI. The CDR3 spans 15 residues. CDR3 region: CASSPYQGNQETQYF. CDR3 bases read: TGTGCCAGCTCACCATACCAGGGCAACCAAGAGACC.

The sample holds many counts of this clone. Coverage ceases 3 residues before the CDR3 finishes, and the germline J gene fills in the end. J is TRBJ2-1 and V is TRBV19, with 9 bases that match TRBD2. The CDR3 totals 16 residues. CDR1 LNHDA and CDR2 SQIVND come from the germline V gene (reference sequence). V lost 4 bases and J lost 3; bases outside the gene matches: 7. This CDR3 is CASSRVAGDLYNEQFF. The sequenced CDR3 bases are TGTGCCAGTAGTAGGGTAGCGGGAGATCTCTACAATGAG. The full variable domain, in which reference TRBV19 and TRBJ2-1 provide the parts outside the CDR3, is DGGITQSPKYLFRKEGQNVTLSCEQNLNHDAMYWYRQDPGQGLRLIYYSQIVNDFQKGDIAEGYSVSREKKESFPLTVTSAQKNPTAFYLCASSRVAGDLYNEQFFGPGTRLTVL.

This clone was seen a handful of times. With the read ending 3 residues before the CDR3 end, the germline J gene is used to fill in that end. This chain links TRBV11-1 with TRBJ2-7; 7 bases match TRBD1. CDR1 and CDR2 (germline): SGHAT, FQDESV (reference sequence). J lost 5 bases, V lost 7 bases, and 11 bases had no gene match. This CDR3 is built from 14 residues. The CDR3 sequence is CASTFDRVANEQYF. CDR3 bases read: TGTGCCAGCACCTTTGACAGGGTTGCAAACGAG.

This clone came up many times. The read terminates 3 residues ahead of where the CDR3 ends, so the germline J gene completes it. This chain connects TRBV13 to TRBJ2-7; 8 nucleotides agree with TRBD2. The CDR3 covers 15 residues. The germline V gene encodes CDR1 PRHDT and CDR2 FYEKMQ (reference sequence). V shed 5 bases, J shed 2 bases, and the junction held 8 bases outside the gene matches. Incomplete CDR3 DNA: TGTGCCAGCAGCGTGAGGGGACTAGGGGCCTACGAG. Its protein is CASSVRGLGAYE. The full CDR3 reads CASSVRGLGAYEQYF.

As regards this clone: The read stops 3 residues short of the end of the CDR3; the missing end is completed from the germline J gene. The chain carries TRBV7-2 and TRBJ1-2; TRBD1 aligns across 8 bases. This CDR3 has 15 residues. Looked up from germline, CDR1 is SGHTA and CDR2 is FQGNSA. CDR3 sequence: CASSSGTGPTYDYTF. CDR3 DNA (partial): TGTGCCAGCAGCTCCGGGACAGGACCTACCTACGAC.

In regard to this clone: The read falls 3 residues short of the CDR3 end, and the missing part is taken from the germline J gene. This sequence joins TRBV2 and TRBJ1-1; D possibly corresponds to TRBD1 (5 bases). V gave up 7 bases and J gave up 3 bases, with 12 bases separating them. This CDR3 spans 13 amino acids. CDR1 and CDR2 (germline): SNHLY, FYNNEI. CDR3 bases read: TGTGCCAGCAACCCCGGGGGGGACACTGAA. This translates into CASNPGGDTE. The whole CDR3 protein is CASNPGGDTEAFF.

A note on this clone: One end of the junction is discordant with germline, which a read error may explain. The read terminates 3 residues ahead of where the CDR3 ends, so the germline J gene completes it. The chain is built from TRBV7-9 and TRBJ2-3; 11 bases are a match to TRBD1. CDR1 is SEHNR, CDR2 FQNEAQ, per germline (reference sequence). The CDR3 contains 15 residues. CDR3 residues: CVSSKGQGAVETQYF. Partial CDR3 DNA: TGTGTCAGCAGCAAAGGACAGGGGGCGGTGGAGACG.

This clone has at least ten counts. The DNA ends 3 residues before the CDR3 does, and the rest of the CDR3 is filled in from the germline J gene. The chain carries TRBV5-8 and TRBJ2-1; TRBD1 is a possible D gene (5 bases). V was cut by 1 base and J by 5 bases, with 10 bases left in between. This CDR3 contains 14 residues. CDR1 and CDR2 from the germline V gene are SGHTS and YDEGEE. The sequenced part of the CDR3 DNA is TGTGCCAGCAGCTTGTCGACAGCGCACAATGAG. It yields the protein CASSLSTAHNE. The CDR3, in full, reads CASSLSTAHNEQFF. Using reference TRBV5-8 and TRBJ2-1 for the parts outside the CDR3, the full variable domain is EAGVTQSPTHLIKTRGQQATLRCSPISGHTSVYWYQQALGLGLQFLLWYDEGEERNRGNFPPRFSGRQFPNYSSELNVNALELEDSALYLCASSLSTAHNEQFFGPGTRLTVL.

This clone showed up many times. From the germline J gene comes the end of the CDR3, since the read stops 3 residues before it. The chain combines TRBV5-1 with TRBJ2-3; a weak D match, TRBD2 (5 bases). The CDR3 is 15 residues long. Trimming stripped 3 bases from V and 2 bases from J, with 13 bases between. CDR1 SGHRS and CDR2 YFSETQ come from the germline V gene. The CDR3 protein is CASSSLSLVTDTQYF. The CDR3 DNA, read in part, is TGCGCCAGCAGCTCATTATCACTAGTCACAGATACG.

Turning to this clone: Coverage ceases 3 residues before the CDR3 finishes, and the germline J gene fills in the end. The rearrangement uses TRBV30 and TRBJ2-5, with D unresolved. This CDR3 contains 15 residues. CDR1 is GTSNPN and CDR2 is SVGIG in the germline V gene (reference sequence). V gave up 2 bases and J gave up 1 base, with 14 bases separating them. This chain's CDR3 is CAWSSQRTLQETQYF. Incomplete CDR3 DNA: TGTGCCTGGAGTTCGCAACGTACTCTCCAAGAGACC.

This clone has a count of ten or more. The sequence runs out 3 residues before the end of the CDR3; the remainder is reconstructed from the germline J gene. The V call is TRBV29-1, the J call TRBJ2-2, with 8 bases aligning to TRBD1. The length of the CDR3 is 13 residues. Germline assignment: CDR1 SQVTM and CDR2 ANQGSEA. The CDR3 sequence is CSVLGQGLEKLFF. The CDR3 DNA, read in part, is TGCAGCGTTCTCGGACAGGGTCTGGAAAAG.

This clone has a count of ten or more. The read gets to within 3 residues of the CDR3 end, and the germline J gene fills in the rest. The V and J genes are TRBV7-6 and TRBJ2-7; TRBD2 aligns across 11 bases. The CDR3 contains 15 residues. V lost 5 bases, J lost 3 bases, and 6 bases stayed unmatched. Germline V gene sequence: CDR1 SGHVS, CDR2 FNYEAQ. CDR3 residues: CASSPGTSGIYEQYF. The CDR3 bases that were read are TGTGCCAGCAGCCCCGGGACTAGCGGAATCTACGAG.

There are a few counts of this clone. The observed sequence ends 3 residues before the CDR3 terminus, with the missing tail filled in from the germline J gene. The V call is TRBV7-9, the J call TRBJ1-5, with D hard to call. The CDR3 contains 14 residues. V lost 4 bases and J lost 0, with 7 bases in between. The V gene's germline CDR1 is SEHNR and CDR2 FQNEAQ (reference sequence). Partial CDR3 DNA: TGTGCCAGCAGCTCAGTAAATAGCAATCAGCCC. It yields the protein CASSSVNSNQP. The CDR3, in full, reads CASSSVNSNQPQHF. The whole variable domain, filled in from reference TRBV7-9 and TRBJ1-5, reads DTGVSQNPRHKITKRGQNVTFRCDPISEHNRLYWYRQTLGQGPEFLTYFQNEAQLEKSRLLSDRFSAERPKGSFSTLEIQRTEQGDSAMYLCASSSVNSNQPQHFGDGTRLSIL.

This clone was detected ten times or more. The read ends 3 residues shy of where the CDR3 ends; the end is completed using the germline J gene. This chain joins TRBV6-2 or TRBV6-3 and TRBJ2-4; 7 bases are a match to TRBD2. Germline V CDR1 and CDR2: MNHEY, SVGEGT. CDR3 size: 17 residues. Unmatched junction bases numbered 8, after V lost 2 bases and J lost 1 base. Incomplete CDR3 DNA: TGTGCCAGCAGTTACCCGAGCGGGGAGGGGGCCAAAAACATT. Translated: CASSYPSGEGAKNI. Given in full, the CDR3 is CASSYPSGEGAKNIQYF.

This clone was seen many times. Read coverage stops 3 residues before the CDR3 terminus; the germline J gene supplies the remainder. V and J are TRBV20-1 and TRBJ2-1; 11 bases are shared with TRBD2. The CDR3 has 13 amino acids. CDR1 and CDR2 (germline): DFQATT, SNEGSKA (reference sequence). J gave up 5 bases and V 4 bases, and 1 base lay outside the gene matches. CDR3 DNA (partial): TGCAGTGCTATGGGACTAGCGGACAATGAG. It is translated as CSAMGLADNE. The complete CDR3 sequence is CSAMGLADNEQFF.

In its sample, this clone was seen many times. The read terminates 3 residues ahead of where the CDR3 ends, so the germline J gene completes it. The V and J genes are TRBV29-1 and TRBJ2-7, with TRBD1 identical over 8 bases. The CDR3 extends over 14 amino acids. The germline V gene has CDR1 SQVTM and CDR2 ANQGSEA. The V and J ends lost 7 bases and 5 bases, in that order; junction bases with no gene match: 13. CDR3 bases read: TGCAGCGCTGGACAGGGATTCGGTAAAGACGAG. Protein product: CSAGQGFGKDE. The CDR3 in full is CSAGQGFGKDEQYF.

This clone was detected many times. The read stops 3 residues short of the end of the CDR3; the missing end is completed from the germline J gene. The chain recombines TRBV7-8 with TRBJ2-3, with 7 bases that match TRBD1. Per germline, CDR1 SGHVS and CDR2 FQNEAQ. The CDR3 length is 18 residues. The covered CDR3 bases are TGTGCCAGCAGCTTATTGAACCGACAGGGAAAGTACCAAGAGACG. It specifies CASSLLNRQGKYQET. The whole CDR3 protein reads CASSLLNRQGKYQETQYF.

Ten or more counts support this clone. The CDR3 end is not reached by the read, which stops 3 residues before it; the germline J gene fills it in. This chain joins TRBV7-3 and TRBJ1-6; 7 nucleotides match TRBD1. Per germline, CDR1 SGHTA and CDR2 FQGTGA. This CDR3 has 15 residues. V lost 5 bases and J lost 7; bases outside the gene matches: 8. The part of the CDR3 DNA that was read is TGTGCCAGCAGCGAGACAGGGACGGAGAATTCACCC. It translates to CASSETGTENSP. The CDR3, in full, reads CASSETGTENSPLHF.

This clone has only a few counts. Coverage ceases 3 residues before the CDR3 finishes, and the germline J gene fills in the end. The J gene is TRBJ1-4, the V gene TRBV11-2, with 12 positions matching TRBD1. The V and J ends lost 6 bases and 10 bases, in that order; junction bases with no gene match: 6. CDR3 length equals 14 residues. Germline V gene data show CDR1 as SGHAT and CDR2 as FQNNGV. Incomplete CDR3 DNA: TGTGCCAGCAGACCCGGGACAGGGGGCAGAAAA. Its translation is CASRPGTGGRK. The full CDR3 sequence reads CASRPGTGGRKLFF. Full variable domain (remainder filled in from reference TRBV11-2 and TRBJ1-4): EAGVAQSPRYKIIEKRQSVAFWCNPISGHATLYWYQQILGQGPKLLIQFQNNGVVDDSQLPKDRFSAERLKGVDSTLKIQPAKLEDSAVYLCASRPGTGGRKLFFGSGTQLSVL.

This clone was observed many times. The missing CDR3 end, 3 residues past where the read stops, is filled in from the germline J gene. V gene TRBV15 combines with J gene TRBJ2-3; 11 bases line up with TRBD2. CDR3 length: 15 residues. Germline V gives CDR1 LNHNV, CDR2 YYDKDF (reference sequence). V lost 1 base, J lost 5 bases, and 2 bases stayed unmatched. This chain's CDR3 is CATSRGSGRVDTQYF. Incomplete CDR3 DNA: TGTGCCACCAGCAGAGGTAGCGGGAGGGTAGATACG.

Regarding this clone: The read falls 3 residues short of the CDR3 end, and the missing part is taken from the germline J gene. This chain links TRBV2 with TRBJ2-7; maybe TRBD2 (6 bases). Trimming left V 8 bases short and J 2 bases short, with 13 bases between. The CDR3 spans 13 residues. Germline V gene sequence: CDR1 SNHLY, CDR2 FYNNEI. The DNA read from the CDR3 is TGTGCCAGCTCCCCCCTAGCGCCCTACGAG. This gives the protein CASSPLAPYE. From start to end, the CDR3 is CASSPLAPYEQYF.

This clone was recorded many times. The CDR3 extends 3 residues past the end of the read, so its final part is completed from the germline J gene. V and J are TRBV2 and TRBJ2-5; possibly TRBD2 for D (5 bases). V was clipped by 6 bases and J by 7 bases, with 15 bases between them. This CDR3 has 13 residues. CDR1 SNHLY and CDR2 FYNNEI come from the germline V gene. The part of the CDR3 DNA that was read is TGTGCCAGCAGCTCGGACTCTCGGGGGACC. It codes for CASSSDSRGT. The full CDR3 protein reads CASSSDSRGTQYF. The complete variable domain, with remaining parts taken from reference TRBV2 and TRBJ2-5, reads EPEVTQTPSHQVTQMGQEVILRCVPISNHLYFYWYRQILGQKVEFLVSFYNNEISEKSEIFDDQFSVERPDGSNFTLKIRSTKLEDSAMYFCASSSDSRGTQYFGPGTRLLVL.

This clone was seen repeatedly, ten times or more. The read falls 3 residues short of the CDR3 end, and the missing part is taken from the germline J gene. J is TRBJ1-2 and V is TRBV14; possibly TRBD1 for D (5 bases). Deletions cut 2 bases from V and 2 bases from J, with 12 bases between. The CDR3 spans 15 residues. Germline V lookup: CDR1 SGHDN, CDR2 FVKESK. The part of the CDR3 DNA that was read is TGTGCCAGCAGCCAATCCATAGGGGTAAACTATGGC. Its translation is CASSQSIGVNYG. The CDR3, in full, reads CASSQSIGVNYGYTF.